The 8 T cell receptor beta chains given below trace back to one sample, sequenced in a study of post-analysis software for immune sequencing data. Their antigen targets remain unknown. Built from TCR beta cDNA, the libraries had unique molecular identifiers in them. One entry per CDR3 protein results from TCRdb running MiXCR on the PCR reads. The sample carries hundreds of thousands of distinct CDR3 sequences, 30% to 45% recorded once. Study conclusions and caveats: Relative to controls, patients had a few TRBV segments at higher frequency, with TRBV5-6, TRBV5-1 and TRBV20-1 among these.

Sequenced input: blood. Receptors were obtained from a girl aged 10 to 17 with multiple sclerosis.

The chain links TRBV11-2 to TRBJ2-3; D tentatively reads TRBD1 or TRBD2 (7 bases each). The CDR3 runs 15 residues. The germline CDR1 and CDR2 sequences are SGHAT and FQNNGV. V dropped 4 bases and J dropped 10 bases, with 21 bases sitting between them. CDR3 loop: CASSSARGGPGPQYF. CDR3 bases: TGTGCCAGCAGCTCCGCCAGGGGGGGACCAGGGCCGCAGTATTTT. Together with reference TRBV11-2 and TRBJ2-3, the CDR3 gives the full variable domain: EAGVAQSPRYKIIEKRQSVAFWCNPISGHATLYWYQQILGQGPKLLIQFQNNGVVDDSQLPKDRFSAERLKGVDSTLKIQPAKLEDSAVYLCASSSARGGPGPQYFGPGTRLTVL.

The genes are TRBV11-2 and TRBJ2-5; 8 bases are a match to TRBD1. TRBJ2-7 explains the end of the DNA better; the J call may be wrong. CDR1 is SGHAT, CDR2 FQNNGV, per germline. The CDR3 totals 16 residues. For the CDR3, the DNA is TGTGCCAGCAGCTCACCTAGGACAGGGCTGTGCTACGAGCAGTACTTC. It specifies CASSSPRTGLCYEQYF.

The V gene is TRBV7-9, the J gene TRBJ2-3, with a tentative D call TRBD1 (6 bases). Germline loops: CDR1 SEHNR, CDR2 FQNEAQ (reference sequence). The CDR3 is 16 amino acids. V was trimmed by 4 bases and J by 1 base, leaving 15 bases between them. The CDR3 sequence is CASSSSGDSRTDTQYF. Here the CDR3 DNA reads TGTGCCAGCAGCTCGTCAGGGGATTCCCGCACAGATACGCAGTATTTT.

V and J are TRBV7-2 and TRBJ1-5; 7 bases fit TRBD1. This CDR3 comprises 17 residues. Germline loops: CDR1 SGHTA, CDR2 FQGNSA. V gave up 2 bases and J gave up 5 bases; unmatched junction bases: 12. CDR3 sequence: CASSLRGPRNPYQPQHF. The CDR3 DNA reads as TGTGCCAGCAGCTTAAGGGGGCCCCGGAATCCCTATCAGCCCCAGCATTTT.

This chain links TRBV6-6 with TRBJ1-5; possibly TRBD1 for D (5 bases). Trimming shortened V by 6 bases and J by 3 bases, and 12 bases separated the two germline ends. CDR1 and CDR2 from the germline V gene are MNHNY and SVGAGI (reference sequence). The CDR3 runs to 14 residues. DNA for the CDR3: TGTGCCAGCAGCTACGGAGGGACCAATCAGCCCCAGCATTTT. Its protein product is CASSYGGTNQPQHF.

This clonotype has more than one count but fewer than ten. This chain connects TRBV4-1 to TRBJ1-1; D call uncertain. The CDR3 consists of 16 residues. The V gene's germline CDR1 is MGHRA and CDR2 YSYEKL. V was shortened by 1 base and J by 3 bases, with 15 bases between the two germline ends. CDR3 in DNA: TGCGCCAGCAGCCAAGCCCCCGGGGAGTGGGACACTGAAGCTTTCTTT. Translated: CASSQAPGEWDTEAFF.

On this clonotype itself: Compared with germline, one end of the junction differs, possibly owing to a read error. This chain joins TRBV10-3 and TRBJ1-1, with D perhaps TRBD1 (5 bases). The CDR3 runs to 11 residues. The germline gives CDR1 ENHRY, CDR2 SYGVKD. The CDR3 reads CAIRGETETFF. The CDR3 region has the DNA TGTGCCATCAGGGGGGAGACTGAAACTTTCTTT.

As to this clonotype: Possible read error: a much larger clone is one base away. The rearrangement joins TRBV29-1 to TRBJ2-7; D is uncertain. The CDR3 runs 9 residues. V lost 7 bases and J lost 9, with 10 bases in between. Germline CDR1 reads SQVTM; CDR2 reads ANQGSEA. The CDR3 loop is CSDPIGQYF. DNA of the CDR3: TGCAGCGACCCCATCGGGCAGTACTTC.